The 15 T cell receptor beta chains below all came from one sample that was sequenced in a study of tumor and adjacent non-tumor tissue in lung cancer. Three rounds of nested PCR, following a modified ARM-PCR protocol, produced the TCRbeta library. Via MiXCR, TCRdb re-called the multiplex PCR reads, giving one row per CDR3 protein. The top ten hold 37% of the sample, which has over 100,000 distinct CDR3 sequences, roughly 73% seen once. No cell sorting was done before RNA was extracted from the tissue. Material: lung tumor tissue. The receptors originated from a woman aged 55-70 years with non-small cell lung cancer.

As regards this clonotype: The junction shows a germline mismatch at one end, possibly a read error. This sequence joins TRBV11-1 and TRBJ2-1; no clear D. Germline V gene lookup returns CDR1 SGHAT and CDR2 FQDESV (reference sequence). The CDR3 runs to 15 residues. As DNA, the CDR3 is TGTGCCAGCAGCTTATTGGGGATGGGTTTCAATGAGCAGTTCTTT. Its translation: CASSLLGMGFNEQFF.

In its sample, this clonotype was seen a few times. The gene calls are TRBV5-6 and TRBJ1-4; tentatively, D is TRBD1 (6 bases). Trimming cost V 4 bases and J 8 bases, with 12 bases left between them. Germline CDR1 reads SGHDT; CDR2 reads YYEEEE. This CDR3 region has 13 residues. The DNA of the CDR3 is TGTGCCAGCAGCCGGCAGGGGCTAGAAAAACTGTTTTTT. Its translation: CASSRQGLEKLFF.

As regards this clonotype: A much bigger clone sits one base away, suggesting this may be a read error. V gene TRBV12-3 or TRBV12-4 combines with J gene TRBJ2-6, with D tentatively TRBD1 or TRBD2 (5 bases each). The CDR3 extends over 18 amino acids. The CDR3 DNA is TGTGCCAGCAGCGGAGCGGACGGTCTTGACTCTGGGGCCAACATCCTGACTTTC. As protein: CASSGADGLDSGANILTF.

As to this clonotype: This CDR3 fails to terminate in the conserved phenylalanine or tryptophan, so it likely reflects a read error. The chain couples TRBV11-2 to TRBJ1-5, with TRBD1 matching over 10 bases. The CDR3 is 13 amino acids. CDR1 is SGHAT, CDR2 FQNNGV, per germline. Here the CDR3 DNA reads TGTGCGAGCTACCGGGACAGGGGTCAGCCCCAGCATTCT. Translating it yields CASYRDRGQPQHS.

This clonotype was picked up a small number of times. A much more abundant neighbour one base away suggests this may be a read error. This chain links TRBV4-2 with TRBJ1-2; possibly TRBD1 for D (5 bases). The germline V gene encodes CDR1 LGHNA and CDR2 YNFKEQ. The length of the CDR3 is 12 residues. The CDR3 loop is CPSSRENYGYTF. The CDR3, as DNA: TGTCCCAGCTCCAGGGAAAACTATGGCTACACCTTC.

Concerning this clonotype itself: A read error is possible here, since a much larger clone lies one base away. Because it lacks the conserved phenylalanine or tryptophan at the end, this CDR3 is likely a read error. The rearrangement joins TRBV4-1 to TRBJ1-1, with TRBD1 as a possible D gene (5 bases). The germline V gene encodes CDR1 MGHRA and CDR2 YSYEKL. Deletions cut 3 bases from V and 1 base from J, with 9 bases between. The length of the CDR3 is 14 residues. The CDR3 spells CASSHTGSNTEAFL. The CDR3 DNA sequence: TGCGCCAGCAGCCATACAGGATCGAACACTGAAGCTTTCTTG.

About this clonotype: A much larger clone differs from this one at a single base, so this may be a read error. The CDR3 does not end in the conserved phenylalanine or tryptophan, so this is likely a read error. The gene calls are TRBV29-1 and TRBJ2-2, with 8 bases aligning to TRBD2. V gave up 6 bases and J gave up 0 bases; unmatched junction bases: 3. Per germline, CDR1 SQVTM and CDR2 ANQGSEA. This CDR3 has 14 amino acids. The CDR3 here is CSVGAGANTGELFL. DNA of the CDR3: TGCAGCGTAGGAGCGGGAGCGAACACCGGGGAGCTGTTTCTT.

A note on this clonotype: A much larger clone differs by one base, so this may be a read error. Given the absence of the conserved phenylalanine or tryptophan at the CDR3 end, a read error is likely. The rearrangement uses TRBV20-1 and TRBJ1-1; D is undetermined. CDR3 size: 13 residues. V was clipped by 4 bases and J by 0 bases, with 9 bases between them. CDR1 DFQATT and CDR2 SNEGSKA come from the germline V gene (reference sequence). CDR3: CSAKPSVNTEAFL. In DNA form, the CDR3 reads TGCAGTGCTAAGCCCTCGGTGAACACTGAAGCTTTCCTT.

This clonotype was seen only a few times. The rearrangement joins TRBV5-6 to TRBJ2-7; 8 bases are shared with TRBD1. The CDR3 length is 14 residues. Germline CDR1 reads SGHDT; CDR2 reads YYEEEE. The ends lost 2 bases at V and 3 bases at J; junction bases unmatched: 4. The CDR3 protein is CASSFGTGFYEQYF. CDR3 bases: TGTGCCAGCAGCTTCGGGACAGGCTTCTACGAGCAGTACTTC.

A note on this clonotype: At one end the junction does not follow the germline gene, possibly because of a read error. V and J are TRBV11-2 and TRBJ1-1; D is unresolved. This CDR3 contains 13 residues. The germline CDR1 and CDR2 sequences are SGHAT and FQNNGV. The DNA for the CDR3 is TGTGCTAGCAGCTCAGCTAGCAACACTGAAGCTTTCTTT. This sequence encodes CASSSASNTEAFF.

The chain combines TRBV20-1 with TRBJ1-5; D unresolved. Germline V lookup: CDR1 DFQATT, CDR2 SNEGSKA (reference sequence). Trimming pared 7 bases from V and 3 bases from J, leaving 22 bases between. The CDR3 covers 16 residues. The chain's CDR3 is CSVYLTGRGHNQPQHF. In nucleotides, the CDR3 is TGCAGTGTCTACCTAACCGGGAGAGGGCACAATCAGCCCCAGCATTTT.

This clonotype came up many times. The chain couples TRBV20-1 to TRBJ1-4; 9 nucleotides agree with TRBD1. V lost 3 bases and J lost 0; bases outside the gene matches: 2. Per the germline V gene, CDR1 is DFQATT and CDR2 is SNEGSKA (reference sequence). This CDR3 spans 15 amino acids. In DNA, the CDR3 is TGCAGTGCTAGCCGGACAGGGGCAACTAATGAAAAACTGTTTTTT. Translation gives CSASRTGATNEKLFF.

To note about this clonotype: The junction shows a germline mismatch at one end, possibly a read error. This chain links TRBV12-3 or TRBV12-4 with TRBJ1-6, with 7 bases aligning to TRBD1. There are 17 residues in the CDR3. The CDR3 DNA follows: TGTACCAGCAGTTTGGGGTGGACAGGCTCCTATAATTCAACCCTCCACTTT. This gives the protein CTSSLGWTGSYNSTLHF.

Of note for this clonotype: A read error may be the cause here, since a much bigger clone is one base away. The chain uses TRBV4-1 and TRBJ1-3; 7 nucleotides line up with TRBD1. CDR1 and CDR2 from the germline V gene are MGHRA and YSYEKL. The CDR3 has 15 amino acids. The CDR3 DNA sequence: TGCGCCAGCAGAGGGGACAGCAAACCTGGAAACCCCATATATTTT. Residues: CASRGDSKPGNPIYF.

On this clonotype itself: It may be a read error: a sequence one base away is much more abundant. The chain has TRBV20-1 and TRBJ2-7; TRBD2 agrees at 9 bases. This CDR3 region has 14 residues. From germline, CDR1 is DFQATT and CDR2 SNEGSKA (reference sequence). The V gene end was trimmed by 6 bases and the J gene end by 2 bases; junction bases not matched to a gene: 8. The CDR3 bases are TGCAGTGCCATACGACTAGCGGCGACCTACGAGCAGTACTTC. This encodes CSAIRLAATYEQYF.